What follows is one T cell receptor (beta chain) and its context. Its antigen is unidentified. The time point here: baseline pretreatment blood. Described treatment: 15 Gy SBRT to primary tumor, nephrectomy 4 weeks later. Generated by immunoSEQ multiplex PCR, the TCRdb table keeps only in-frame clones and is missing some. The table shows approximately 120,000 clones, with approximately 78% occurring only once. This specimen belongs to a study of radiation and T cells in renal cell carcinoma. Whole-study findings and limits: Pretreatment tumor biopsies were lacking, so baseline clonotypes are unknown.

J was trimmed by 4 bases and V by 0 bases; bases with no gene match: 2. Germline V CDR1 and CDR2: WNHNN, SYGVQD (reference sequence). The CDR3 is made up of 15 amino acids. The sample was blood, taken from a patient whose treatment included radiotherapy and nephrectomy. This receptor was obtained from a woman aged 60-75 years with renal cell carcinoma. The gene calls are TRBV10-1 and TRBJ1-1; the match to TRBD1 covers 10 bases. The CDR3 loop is CASSESWTGGTEAFF. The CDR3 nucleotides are TGCGCCAGCAGTGAGTCGTGGACAGGGGGCACTGAAGCTTTCTTT.